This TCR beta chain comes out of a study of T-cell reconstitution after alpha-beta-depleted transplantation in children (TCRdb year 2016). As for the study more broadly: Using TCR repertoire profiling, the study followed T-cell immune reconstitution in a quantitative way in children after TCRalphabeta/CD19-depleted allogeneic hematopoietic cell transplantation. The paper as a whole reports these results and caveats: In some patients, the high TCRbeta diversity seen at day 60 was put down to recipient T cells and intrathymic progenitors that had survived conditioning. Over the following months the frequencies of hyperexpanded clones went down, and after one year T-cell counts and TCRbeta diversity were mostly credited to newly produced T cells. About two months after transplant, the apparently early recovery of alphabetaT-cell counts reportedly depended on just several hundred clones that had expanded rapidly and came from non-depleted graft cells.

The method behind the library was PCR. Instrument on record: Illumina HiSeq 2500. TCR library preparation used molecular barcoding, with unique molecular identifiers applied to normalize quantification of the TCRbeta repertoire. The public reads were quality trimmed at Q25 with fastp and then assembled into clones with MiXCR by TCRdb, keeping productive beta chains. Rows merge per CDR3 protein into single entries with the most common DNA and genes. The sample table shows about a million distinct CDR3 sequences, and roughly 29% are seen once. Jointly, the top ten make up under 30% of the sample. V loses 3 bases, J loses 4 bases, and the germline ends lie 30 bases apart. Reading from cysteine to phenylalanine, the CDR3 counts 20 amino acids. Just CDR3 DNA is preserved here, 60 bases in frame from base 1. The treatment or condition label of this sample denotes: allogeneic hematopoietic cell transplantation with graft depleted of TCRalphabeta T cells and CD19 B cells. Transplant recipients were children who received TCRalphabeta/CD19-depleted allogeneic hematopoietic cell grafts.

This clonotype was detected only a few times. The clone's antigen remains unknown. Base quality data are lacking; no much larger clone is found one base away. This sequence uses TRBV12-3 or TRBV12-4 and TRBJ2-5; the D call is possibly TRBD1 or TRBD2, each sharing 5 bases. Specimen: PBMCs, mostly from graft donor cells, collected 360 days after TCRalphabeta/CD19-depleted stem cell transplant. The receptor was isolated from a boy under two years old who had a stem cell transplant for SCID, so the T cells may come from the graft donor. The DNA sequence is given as TGTGCCAGCAGTTTTCGGGGCCGAAGGGAGAGACCGGCGAAGGGAGAGACCCAGTACTTC. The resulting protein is CASSFRGRRERPAKGETQYF.